The clone carrying this T cell receptor beta chain was seen only a few times. Its antigen is unidentified. The data originate from a study of identical twins. Study-level findings and limits: Out-of-frame TCR alpha sharing in monozygotic twins exceeded recombination model predictions.

One entry per CDR3 protein results from TCRdb running MiXCR on the 5' RACE reads. The sample contains over 500,000 distinct CDR3 sequences, roughly 21% of which appear only once. Per the germline V gene, CDR1 is DFQATT and CDR2 is SNEGSKA (reference sequence). The CDR3 has 14 residues. V dropped 6 bases and J dropped 8; count of bases not matched to a gene: 10. These data also featured in a second study, about T cells expressing NK-cell markers. From that paper: Among the eight sequenced donors, seven tested HCMV-seropositive and one tested seronegative. Dominant NKG2C+ clonotypes accounted for roughly 1.0-7.0% of CD8+ T cells in six or seven donors. HCMV specificity of the expanded NKG2C+ T cell clones was not established.

The source of this sequence is a woman younger than 30 in good health. Sequencing was performed on CD4+ T cells sorted from blood. The chain has TRBV20-1 and TRBJ2-1; 10 nucleotides align to TRBD2. The DNA of the CDR3 is TGCAGTGCCGTACTAGCGGGAATATCCTATGAGCAGTTCTTC. Its protein product is CSAVLAGISYEQFF.